This T cell receptor beta chain was identified in a study of monozygotic twins with inflammatory bowel disease. Amplification of TCRalpha and TCRbeta cDNA involved two nested PCRs that ran for about 15 and 9 cycles. TCRdb re-called the 5' RACE reads; one entry per CDR3 protein, DNA not given. In all, the sample yields roughly 160,000 distinct CDR3 sequences. What was sequenced was blood. This TCR came from a human donor with ulcerative colitis or Crohn's disease, or a healthy co-twin of an affected twin (not recorded which).

CDR3 in amino acids: CASSLADSLAFF. J is TRBJ1-1 and V is TRBV12-3 or TRBV12-4; as DNA is missing, the TRBD1 call by TCRdb cannot be tested. This CDR3 comprises 12 residues.